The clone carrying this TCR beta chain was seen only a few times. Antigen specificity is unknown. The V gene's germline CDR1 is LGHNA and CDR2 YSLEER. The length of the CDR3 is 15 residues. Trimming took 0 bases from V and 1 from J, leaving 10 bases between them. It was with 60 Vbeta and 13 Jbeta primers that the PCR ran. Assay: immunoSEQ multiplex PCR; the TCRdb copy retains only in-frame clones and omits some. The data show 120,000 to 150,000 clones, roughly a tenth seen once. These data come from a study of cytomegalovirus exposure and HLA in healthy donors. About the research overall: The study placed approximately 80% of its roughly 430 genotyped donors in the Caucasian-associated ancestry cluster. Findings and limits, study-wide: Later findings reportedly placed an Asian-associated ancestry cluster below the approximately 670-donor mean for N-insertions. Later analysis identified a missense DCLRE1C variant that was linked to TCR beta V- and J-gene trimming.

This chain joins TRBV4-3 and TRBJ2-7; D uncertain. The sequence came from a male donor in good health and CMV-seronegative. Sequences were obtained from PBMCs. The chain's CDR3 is CASSQEFGRSYEQYF. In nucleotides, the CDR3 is TGCGCCAGCAGCCAAGAGTTTGGCAGATCCTACGAGCAGTACTTC.